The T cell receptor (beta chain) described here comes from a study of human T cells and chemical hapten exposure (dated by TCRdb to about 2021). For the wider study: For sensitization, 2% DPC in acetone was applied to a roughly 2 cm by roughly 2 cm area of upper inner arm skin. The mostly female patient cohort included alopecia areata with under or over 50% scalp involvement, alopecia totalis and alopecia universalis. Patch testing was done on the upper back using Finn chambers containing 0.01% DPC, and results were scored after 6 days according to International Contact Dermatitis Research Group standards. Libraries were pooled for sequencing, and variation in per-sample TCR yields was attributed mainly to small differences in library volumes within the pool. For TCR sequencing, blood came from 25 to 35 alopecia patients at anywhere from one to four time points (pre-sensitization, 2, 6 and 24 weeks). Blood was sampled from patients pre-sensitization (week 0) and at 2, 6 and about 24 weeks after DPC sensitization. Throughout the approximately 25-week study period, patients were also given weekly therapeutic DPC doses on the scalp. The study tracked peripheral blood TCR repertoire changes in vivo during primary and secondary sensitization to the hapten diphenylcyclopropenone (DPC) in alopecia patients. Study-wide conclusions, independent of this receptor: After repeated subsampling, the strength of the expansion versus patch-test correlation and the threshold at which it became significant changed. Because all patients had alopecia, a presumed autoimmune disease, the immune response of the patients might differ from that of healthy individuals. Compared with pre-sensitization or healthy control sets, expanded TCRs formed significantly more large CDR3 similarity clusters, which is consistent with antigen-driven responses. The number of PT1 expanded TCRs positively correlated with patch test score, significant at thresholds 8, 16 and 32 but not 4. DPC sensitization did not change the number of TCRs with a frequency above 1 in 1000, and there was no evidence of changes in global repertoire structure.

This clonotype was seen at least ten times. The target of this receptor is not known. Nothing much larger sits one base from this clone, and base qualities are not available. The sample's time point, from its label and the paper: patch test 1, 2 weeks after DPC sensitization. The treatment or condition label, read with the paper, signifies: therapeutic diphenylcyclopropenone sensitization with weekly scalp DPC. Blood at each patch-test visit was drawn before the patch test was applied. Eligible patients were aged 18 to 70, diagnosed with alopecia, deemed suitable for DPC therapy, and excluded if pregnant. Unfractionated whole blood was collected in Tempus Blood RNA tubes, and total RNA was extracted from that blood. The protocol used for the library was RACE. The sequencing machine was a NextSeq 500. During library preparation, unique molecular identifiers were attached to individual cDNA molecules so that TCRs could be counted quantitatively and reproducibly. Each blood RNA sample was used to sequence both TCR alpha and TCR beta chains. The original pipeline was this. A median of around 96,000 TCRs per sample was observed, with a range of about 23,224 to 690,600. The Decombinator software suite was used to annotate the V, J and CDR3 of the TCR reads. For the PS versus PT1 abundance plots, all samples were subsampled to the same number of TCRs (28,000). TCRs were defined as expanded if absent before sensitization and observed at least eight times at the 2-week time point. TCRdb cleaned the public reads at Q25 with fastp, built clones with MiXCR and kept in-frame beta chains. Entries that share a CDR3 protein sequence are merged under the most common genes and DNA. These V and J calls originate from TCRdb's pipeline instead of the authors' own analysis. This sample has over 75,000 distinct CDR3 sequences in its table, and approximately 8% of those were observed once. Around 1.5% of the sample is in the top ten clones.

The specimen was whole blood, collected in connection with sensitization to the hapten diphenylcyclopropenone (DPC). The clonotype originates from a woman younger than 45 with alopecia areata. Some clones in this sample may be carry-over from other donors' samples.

The sequenced DNA: TGTGCCAGCTCAAACCTACAGGGGTATAATGGCTACACCTTC. This sequence encodes CASSNLQGYNGYTF. The chain is made from TRBV18 and TRBJ1-2, with 7 bases aligning to TRBD1. The CDR1 and CDR2 encoded by the germline V gene are KGHSH and LQKENI. Trimming leaves V shorter by 5 bases and J shorter by 6 bases, with the junction holding 9 bases beyond the gene matches. The CDR3 has 14 amino acids, counting the end cysteine and phenylalanine. Here the CDR3 DNA is all that survives: 42 bases in frame from base 1.